This T cell receptor (beta chain) was recovered during a study of T cell responses to AZD1222 COVID-19 vaccine. In this sample, this clone turned up once. Its target is not known. Study-wide points: Among those given AZD1222, only five or six were seropositive at baseline. Repertoires were sampled only after the peak T cell response.

V gave up 0 bases and J gave up 6 bases, with 7 bases separating them. Germline V lookup: CDR1 SGHKS, CDR2 YYEKEE (reference sequence). The length of the CDR3 is 13 residues. The assay was immunoSEQ multiplex PCR, and TCRdb's table has in-frame clones only and misses some. The table shows about 130,000 clones, with 90% to 95% occurring only once. The rearrangement links TRBV5-5 to TRBJ2-1; a possible D gene is TRBD2 (6 bases). This receptor was identified in an adult who received the AZD1222 COVID-19 vaccine. The sample in question was peripheral blood, obtained 28 days after the second AZD1222 dose. CDR3 DNA sequence: TGTGCCAGCAGCTTGGGGGGACTCAATGAGCAGTTCTTC. Translated: CASSLGGLNEQFF.